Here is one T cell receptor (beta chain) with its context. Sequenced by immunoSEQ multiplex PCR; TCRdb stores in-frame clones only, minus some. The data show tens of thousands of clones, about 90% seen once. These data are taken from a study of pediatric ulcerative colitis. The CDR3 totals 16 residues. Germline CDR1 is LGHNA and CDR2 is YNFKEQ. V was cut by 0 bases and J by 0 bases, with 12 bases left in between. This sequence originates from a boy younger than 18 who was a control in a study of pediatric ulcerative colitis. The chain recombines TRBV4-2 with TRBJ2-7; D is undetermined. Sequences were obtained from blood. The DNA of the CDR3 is TGTGCCAGCAGCCAAGATGGTGGCGGAGCCTCCTACGAGCAGTACTTC. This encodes CASSQDGGGASYEQYF.